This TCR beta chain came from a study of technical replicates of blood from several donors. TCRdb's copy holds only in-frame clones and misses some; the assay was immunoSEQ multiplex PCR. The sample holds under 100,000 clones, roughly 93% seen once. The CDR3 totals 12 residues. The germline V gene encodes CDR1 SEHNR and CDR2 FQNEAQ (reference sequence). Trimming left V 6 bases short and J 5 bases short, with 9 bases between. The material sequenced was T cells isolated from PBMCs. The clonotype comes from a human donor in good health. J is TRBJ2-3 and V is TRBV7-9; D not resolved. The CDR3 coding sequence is TGTGCCAGCAGTCTTACTCAAGATACGCAGTATTTT. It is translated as CASSLTQDTQYF. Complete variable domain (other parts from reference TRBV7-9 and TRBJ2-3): DTGVSQNPRHKITKRGQNVTFRCDPISEHNRLYWYRQTLGQGPEFLTYFQNEAQLEKSRLLSDRFSAERPKGSFSTLEIQRTEQGDSAMYLCASSLTQDTQYFGPGTRLTVL.